This T cell receptor beta chain was obtained from a study of T cells after yellow fever vaccination. TCRdb reprocessed the 5' RACE reads with MiXCR, giving one entry per CDR3 protein. The data show some 350,000 distinct CDR3 sequences, 6.2% seen once. The J segment lost 3 bases and the V segment lost 4 bases, leaving 4 bases of the junction unmatched. The germline V gene has CDR1 SGHRS and CDR2 YFSETQ. This CDR3 region has 15 residues. This clonotype was seen ten or more times. This specimen was PBMCs, taken 5 days after the yellow fever booster vaccination. The chain uses TRBV5-1 and TRBJ2-2, with 9 bases matching TRBD1. The receptor comes from a young man who received the YFV17D yellow fever vaccine. Here the CDR3 DNA reads TGCGCCAGCAGCCGACAGGGGGGGGACACCGGGGAGCTGTTTTTT. It codes for CASSRQGGDTGELFF.